This T cell receptor (beta chain) was captured by sequencing in a study of blood T cell repertoires in COVID-19. Across the whole study: COVID-19 samples collected from the United States, Italy and Spain covered acute and convalescent phases. Sources were T cells, B-cell-depleted T cells, or PBMCs; the material itself was cDNA or gDNA.

This clone appeared a single time. The cohort comprised adults aged 18 to 89 years residing in about two dozen US areas. V was shortened by 2 bases and J by 4 bases, with 24 bases between the two germline ends. The CDR3 has 19 residues. In germline, CDR1 is LGHDT, CDR2 YNNKEL (reference sequence). In the original workflow: For nucleated cells, counts were estimated from reference gene primer amplification. Clones were sequenced by immunoSEQ multiplex PCR, and TCRdb holds only the in-frame ones, with some missing. That table gives V, J and clone size, and the DNA gave D and trimming. Found here are about 140,000 clones, approximately 84% of them singletons; the top ten hold 1.5% to 2%.

The specimen was PBMCs or T cells enriched from blood (not recorded which). The chain joins TRBV3-1 (or the pseudogene TRBV3-2) to TRBJ2-1, with D maybe TRBD1 (6 bases). This clonotype was obtained from a woman aged 18-29 years who had been exposed to COVID-19. The chain's CDR3 is CASSQFPRRQGPLYNEQFF. CDR3 in DNA: TGTGCCAGCAGCCAATTCCCGAGAAGGCAGGGGCCCCTTTACAATGAGCAGTTCTTC.